This is a list of T cell receptor beta chains from one sample in a study of T cell responses to AZD1222 COVID-19 vaccine. The repertoire was sequenced with immunoSEQ multiplex PCR; TCRdb's copy has only in-frame clones and lacks some. The sample lists 74,000 or so clones, less than 90% occurring once. This material consisted of peripheral blood, taken on day 0 of AZD1222 vaccination. The source is an adult in good health. Both conserved end residues are part of each CDR3. Some rows have no size entry. The others give once, few or many, or a class for an expanded clone.

>17|NA|TRBJ2-1|TRBV7-2
CASSLAGVARSYNEQFF
>13|NA|TRBJ1-1|TRBV7-2
CASSFTGYTEAFF
>14|NA|TRBJ2-7|TRBV28
CASHIQGRFHEQYF
>15|few|TRBJ1-5|TRBV18
CASSPSGSSNQPQHF
>14|NA|TRBJ2-3|TRBV25-1
CASSEGGTSGRKYF
>17|NA|TRBJ1-5|TRBV28
CASRRTGGGNSNQPQHF
>15|NA|TRBJ1-1|TRBV6-5
CASSYSGRGNTEAFF
>13|NA|TRBJ2-1|TRBV11-2
CASSLGSGYEQFF
>15|NA|TRBJ2-1|TRBV9
CASSLHTGFYNEQFF
>12|NA|TRBJ2-5|TRBV5-6
CASSLDQETQYF
>12|NA|TRBJ2-7|TRBV6-6
CASISQAYEQYF
>14|NA|TRBJ1-2|TRBV6-1
CASSEALGGDGYTF
>15|once|TRBJ1-5|TRBV27
CASSFIGTGNQPQHF
>12|few|TRBJ2-1|TRBV5-1
CASSVRVNEQFF
>17|NA|TRBJ2-1|TRBV18
CASSTQPGQSIYNEQFF
>15|NA|TRBJ1-2|TRBV10-3
CAISDREVDSVGYTF
>14|NA|TRBJ1-1|TRBV29-1
CSGGTDKRNTEAFF
>14|once|TRBJ1-4|TRBV30
CAWSVGSGNEKLFF
>15|NA|TRBJ2-4|TRBV28
CASNGMGATKNIQYF
>17|NA|TRBJ2-6|TRBV11-3
CASSSGTGSSGANVLTF
>16|once|TRBJ1-4|TRBV13
CASSPRGRGANEKLFF
>14|NA|TRBJ2-1|TRBV6-4
CASATSGRSYEQFF
>14|once|TRBJ1-2|TRBV7-9
CASSALQGPKGYTF
>16|few|TRBJ1-5|TRBV5-5
CASSSDPGTGGVPQHF
>14|NA|TRBJ1-2|TRBV7-9
CASSPPRYLYGYTF
>13|NA|TRBJ1-1|TRBV18
CASSPPSGTEAFF
>15|once|TRBJ1-6|TRBV7-9
CASSLAIIGNSPLHF
>16|NA|TRBJ2-1|TRBV27
CASSPRTSGKGEEQFF
>15|NA|TRBJ2-1|TRBV19
CASSGRGSVSGEQFF
>14|once|TRBJ1-3|TRBV13
CASSDLGSGNTIYF
>14|NA|TRBJ2-5|TRBV2
CASRDGGSRETQYF
>17|NA|TRBJ2-2|TRBV10-1
CASSESRLAGVTGELFF
>14|NA|TRBJ1-5|TRBV6-5
CASSWGQGNQPQHF
>14|NA|TRBJ2-7|TRBV28
CASSSRLAVYEQYF
>15|once|TRBJ1-6|TRBV7-2
CASSPPRGPNSPLHF
>12|once|TRBJ2-7|TRBV19
CASSIHRYEQYF
>17|NA|TRBJ2-7|TRBV30
CAWRIRGKRMDPYEQYF
>16|NA|TRBJ1-1|TRBV18
CASSLGTVRRNTEAFF
>12|NA|TRBJ1-2|TRBV28
CASAYWGGGYTF
>15|NA|TRBJ2-7|TRBV5-8
CASSLGSGFGYEQYF
>15|few|TRBJ1-2|TRBV19
CASSISGQRGYGYTF
>15|NA|TRBJ1-5|TRBV4-3
CASSQDRQPGQPQHF
>18|NA|TRBJ2-1|TRBV28
CASSLNLRLAGSYNEQFF
>12|NA|TRBJ1-6|TRBV19
CASRRENGPLHF
>13|NA|TRBJ2-7|TRBV2
CASSEGDRDEQYF
>15|NA|TRBJ1-5|TRBV7-2
CASSLGDTSNQPQHF
>15|NA|TRBJ1-5|TRBV4-3
CASSLKIAENQPQHF
>13|NA|TRBJ1-2|TRBV12-3/TRBV12-4
CASSLGLSYGYTF
>14|NA|TRBJ1-6|TRBV7-2
CASSFEGQKSPLHF
>17|NA|TRBJ2-3|TRBV27
CASSFMTSGGATDTQYF
>14|once|TRBJ1-4|TRBV7-2
CASSQETGSEKLFF
>16|NA|TRBJ2-2|TRBV5-3
CARLAVPRGFFGELFF
>16|few|TRBJ1-2|TRBV5-1
CASSFDAGATSYGYTF
>13|NA|TRBJ1-1|TRBV28
CASSLTSRTQAFF